Listed below are T cell receptor beta chains from one sample, sequenced in a study of blood T cells in healthy people across ages. TCRdb redid the calling of the 5' RACE reads with MiXCR, one entry per CDR3 protein. In the table there are over a million distinct CDR3 sequences, approximately 60% of which are singletons. The sequencing input was blood. These receptors were taken from a man younger than 30 in good health. Both conserved end residues are part of each CDR3. The D gene is left open where the match is weak. The size of a clone is reported for some rows only, either as once, few or many, or as a class for expanded clones.

D	J	size	V	length	DNA	CDR3
TRBD2	TRBJ2-3	NA	TRBV10-1	14	TGCGCCAGCAGTGAAGGCGGGGGGGCAGATACGCAGTATTTT	CASSEGGGADTQYF
TRBD2	TRBJ2-7	NA	TRBV5-1	16	TGCGCCAGCAGCTTGGCTGGCGGGGGGACAACCTACGAGCAGTACTTC	CASSLAGGGTTYEQYF
NA	TRBJ2-3	many	TRBV3-1	15	TGTGCCAGCAGCCAAGAAGGGCGGACCACAGATACGCAGTATTTT	CASSQEGRTTDTQYF
TRBD2	TRBJ2-7	NA	TRBV10-3	16	TGTGCCATCAGTCCAGCTAGCGGGAGGGCCTTCAATGAGCAGTACTTC	CAISPASGRAFNEQYF
TRBD2	TRBJ2-7	many	TRBV20-1	15	TGCAGTGCTAACCGACTAGCGGGGGGCTCCTACGAGCAGTACTTC	CSANRLAGGSYEQYF
NA	TRBJ2-5	NA	TRBV24-1	13	TGTGCCACCAGTGGCAGCCGACAAGAGACCCAGTACTTC	CATSGSRQETQYF
NA	TRBJ2-7	few	TRBV11-2	23	TGTGCCAGCAGCCTCCTTCCTTTGCCATGGGGTTGGATCGATGAGTCGCTAAACTACGAGCAGTACTTC	CASSLLPLPWGWIDESLNYEQYF
NA	TRBJ1-6	NA	TRBV10-3	15	TGTGCCATCAGTGACAGCTCCACCTATAATTCACCCCTCCACTTT	CAISDSSTYNSPLHF
NA	TRBJ2-7	few	TRBV7-9	12	TGTGCCAGCAGCTACGGTCGCGTCGAGCAGTACTTC	CASSYGRVEQYF
NA	TRBJ1-1	NA	TRBV7-8	15	TGTGCCAGCAGCTTAGACAGGGTGATGAACACTGAAGCTTTCTTT	CASSLDRVMNTEAFF
NA	TRBJ2-1	NA	TRBV5-1	13	TGCGCCAGCAGCTTTGACATTAACAATGAGCAGTTCTTC	CASSFDINNEQFF
TRBD1	TRBJ2-7	NA	TRBV7-2	15	TGTGCCAGCAGGAACTCCGGGACAGCTTTTTACGAGCAGTACTTC	CASRNSGTAFYEQYF
TRBD1	TRBJ2-7	NA	TRBV10-3	16	TGTGCCATCAGTGACCCGACAGGGGGGAGCTCCTACAAGCAGTACTTC	CAISDPTGGSSYKQYF
NA	TRBJ2-3	NA	TRBV27	13	TGTGCCAGCAGTACTAGCTCAGCCGATACGCAGTATTTT	CASSTSSADTQYF
NA	TRBJ2-1	NA	TRBV12-3/TRBV12-4	14	TGTGCCAGCAGTTTAGCGGGGCCTAGGGATGAGCAGTTCTTC	CASSLAGPRDEQFF
TRBD1	TRBJ2-7	many	TRBV29-1	12	TGCAGCGTCAGACAGGGAAGTTACGAGCAGTACTTC	CSVRQGSYEQYF
TRBD2	TRBJ2-1	NA	TRBV5-1	12	TGCGCCAGCCGACTAGCGGACAATGAGCAGTTCTTC	CASRLADNEQFF
NA	TRBJ2-5	NA	TRBV11-2	15	TGTGCCAGCCGGGTCGGGGGTTTGAGCCAAGAGACCCAGTACTTC	CASRVGGLSQETQYF